The 27 T cell receptor beta chains below come from one sample, sequenced in a study of identical twins. Each CDR3 protein is one row after TCRdb ran MiXCR on the 5' RACE reads. This sample has about 520,000 distinct CDR3 sequences, with roughly a fifth found just once. These data are also associated with another study on T cells expressing NK-cell markers.

Sequencing used CD4+ T cells sorted from blood. The origin of the receptors is a young woman in good health.

Only a few counts were recorded for this clonotype. J is TRBJ2-5 and V is TRBV9; no firm D call. This CDR3 is 14 amino acids long. Germline lookup yields CDR1 SGDLS and CDR2 YYNGEE. Trimming took 0 bases from V and 1 from J, leaving 7 bases between them. CDR3 region: CASSVGYPQETQYF. The CDR3 DNA follows: TGTGCCAGCAGCGTAGGCTACCCCCAAGAGACCCAGTACTTC.

The CDR3 DNA is TGCAGTGCTATTACAGGGGCGGCCTCCTACGAGCAGTACTTC. It yields the protein CSAITGAASYEQYF. The J gene is TRBJ2-7, the V gene TRBV20-1; TRBD1 matches 7 bases. The CDR3 loop spans 14 amino acids. V shed 4 bases, J shed 0 bases, and the junction held 6 bases outside the gene matches. Germline V lookup: CDR1 DFQATT, CDR2 SNEGSKA (reference sequence).

The chain couples TRBV6-1 to TRBJ2-4; no clear D gene. The ends were cut back, 8 bases at V and 6 bases at J, with 11 bases in the middle. Germline V gene data show CDR1 as MNHNS and CDR2 as SASEGT. The CDR3 has 12 residues. CDR3 protein: CASVSGGNIQYF. The CDR3 nucleotides are TGTGCCAGCGTATCTGGTGGAAACATTCAGTACTTC.

This chain connects TRBV2 to TRBJ1-1, with D uncertain. This CDR3 has 12 residues. Trimming stripped 6 bases from V and 0 bases from J, with 5 bases between. Germline V CDR1 and CDR2: SNHLY, FYNNEI. CDR3 sequence reads: CASSVMNTEAFF. CDR3 in DNA: TGTGCCAGCAGCGTAATGAACACTGAAGCTTTCTTT.

The chain links TRBV6-5 to TRBJ2-2; no reliable D call. Germline V CDR1 and CDR2: MNHEY, SVGAGI. This CDR3 has 18 residues. V shed 2 bases and J shed 5 bases, with 21 bases lying between them. The CDR3 sequence is CASSYSVMASFGTGELFF. In DNA form, the CDR3 reads TGTGCCAGCAGTTACAGCGTCATGGCCTCCTTTGGGACCGGGGAGCTGTTTTTT.

The gene calls are TRBV5-6 and TRBJ2-1; 10 bases match TRBD2. Looked up from germline, CDR1 is SGHDT and CDR2 is YYEEEE. V was pared by 4 bases and J by 4 bases, with 8 bases of the junction left unmatched. The CDR3 extends over 16 amino acids. The CDR3 reads CASSRTGTSAYNEQFF. The CDR3 nucleotides read TGTGCCAGCAGCCGAACCGGGACTAGCGCATACAATGAGCAGTTCTTC.

This clonotype has ten or more counts. CDR3 region: CASSRRDTEAFF. The CDR3 DNA follows: TGTGCCAGCAGCCGCCGGGACACTGAAGCTTTCTTT. V and J are TRBV7-9 and TRBJ1-1; D is unclear. CDR3 size: 12 residues. V was shortened by 5 bases and J by 3 bases, with 7 bases between the two germline ends. CDR1 is SEHNR, CDR2 FQNEAQ, per germline (reference sequence).

The rearrangement uses TRBV10-3 and TRBJ2-3, with 13 bases lining up with TRBD2. The V and J ends lost 3 bases and 6 bases, in that order; junction bases with no gene match: 6. This CDR3 spans 16 amino acids. Per the germline V gene, CDR1 is ENHRY and CDR2 is SYGVKD. CDR3 DNA: TGTGCCATCAGTGAACCAACTAGCGGGGGGGCCGATACGCAGTATTTT. Amino acid sequence: CAISEPTSGGADTQYF.

This clonotype was picked up a small number of times. The V gene is TRBV3-1, the J gene TRBJ2-7; tentative D call: TRBD2 (7 bases). The CDR3 loop spans 14 amino acids. Germline V CDR1 and CDR2: LGHDT, YNNKEL (reference sequence). Deletions cut 3 bases from V and 6 bases from J, with 15 bases between. Here the CDR3 reads CASSHRRGGGEQYF. The CDR3 coding sequence is TGTGCCAGCAGCCACCGTAGGGGGGGAGGCGAGCAGTACTTC.

The CDR3 DNA sequence: TGTGCCAGCAGCCAAGGGGTTAGCGGGAGTGGAGAGACCCAGTACTTC. This translates into CASSQGVSGSGETQYF. This chain uses TRBV3-1 with TRBJ2-5; 9 bases align to TRBD2. This CDR3 has 16 amino acids. After removal of 1 base from V and 4 bases from J, the junction contained 7 bases not matched to a gene. Germline CDR1 LGHDT, CDR2 YNNKEL (reference sequence).

This rearrangement joins TRBV7-9 to TRBJ2-1, with a weak D call TRBD1 (6 bases). From germline, CDR1 is SEHNR and CDR2 FQNEAQ (reference sequence). V was cut by 6 bases and J by 6 bases, with 12 bases left in between. The CDR3 totals 13 residues. The DNA for the CDR3 is TGTGCCAGCAGATCGAGGGGGATCAATGAGCAGTTCTTC. Protein product: CASRSRGINEQFF.

This clonotype was found a few times. This chain links TRBV20-1 with TRBJ2-7; 13 positions match TRBD2. V gave up 6 bases and J gave up 4 bases; unmatched junction bases: 6. Germline V gene sequence: CDR1 DFQATT, CDR2 SNEGSKA (reference sequence). The CDR3 extends over 14 amino acids. The CDR3 region is CSAKGLAGEYEQYF. CDR3 nucleotides: TGCAGTGCAAAAGGACTAGCGGGAGAATACGAGCAGTACTTC.

This clonotype was counted a few times. This chain connects TRBV29-1 to TRBJ2-1; no clear D gene. CDR1 is SQVTM and CDR2 is ANQGSEA in the germline V gene. The CDR3 has 11 amino acids. The V end lost 4 bases, the J end lost 4 bases, and 5 bases lay between the germline ends. The CDR3 spells CSVVIYNEQFF. The CDR3 region has the DNA TGCAGCGTTGTCATTTACAATGAGCAGTTCTTC.

This clonotype was observed many times. The chain combines TRBV12-3 or TRBV12-4 with TRBJ1-1; D gene uncertain. The V end was cut by 6 bases, the J end by 6 bases, with 8 bases between. The CDR3 extends over 11 amino acids. This CDR3 is CASRAGPEAFF. The DNA for the CDR3 is TGTGCCAGCAGGGCCGGACCTGAAGCTTTCTTT.

The V and J genes are TRBV20-1 and TRBJ2-5; D gene uncertain. CDR3 length: 12 amino acids. V was shortened by 7 bases and J by 5 bases, with 14 bases between the two germline ends. The germline CDR1 and CDR2 sequences are DFQATT and SNEGSKA (reference sequence). CDR3 DNA: TGCAGTGTTGCCTCCCGTCTGGAGACCCAGTACTTC. Translation gives CSVASRLETQYF.

This clonotype was found a few times. The rearrangement links TRBV29-1 to TRBJ1-1; 7 nucleotides align to TRBD1. CDR3 length equals 13 residues. J was trimmed by 6 bases and V by 7 bases; bases with no gene match: 11. Germline assignment: CDR1 SQVTM and CDR2 ANQGSEA. CDR3 protein: CSGRTGPPSEAFF. The CDR3 DNA follows: TGCAGCGGCCGGACAGGTCCTCCGTCTGAAGCTTTCTTT.

The genes are TRBV20-1 and TRBJ2-5; 8 bases map to TRBD2. CDR3 length: 15 amino acids. Germline assignment: CDR1 DFQATT and CDR2 SNEGSKA (reference sequence). V lost 3 bases to trimming and J lost 0 bases; unmatched junction nucleotides: 6. CDR3 in amino acids: CSARGSSGDQETQYF. CDR3 in DNA: TGCAGTGCTAGGGGTAGTAGCGGGGACCAAGAGACCCAGTACTTC.

This clonotype was seen a few times. The rearrangement joins TRBV12-3 or TRBV12-4 to TRBJ1-1, with D perhaps TRBD1 (6 bases). V lost 5 bases to trimming and J lost 6 bases, with 19 bases between them. CDR3 length: 15 amino acids. CDR3 sequence reads: CASSPYGRTEAEAFF. The CDR3, as DNA: TGTGCCAGCAGTCCATATGGACGGACAGAAGCTGAAGCTTTCTTT.

V gene TRBV5-5 combines with J gene TRBJ2-1; D may be TRBD2 (6 bases). The V end was cut by 1 base, the J end by 8 bases, with 7 bases between. Germline V gene sequence: CDR1 SGHKS, CDR2 YYEKEE (reference sequence). The CDR3 sequence is 12 residues long. The CDR3 region has the DNA TGTGCCAGCAGCTTGAAGCGGGATGAGCAGTTCTTC. This sequence encodes CASSLKRDEQFF. Together with reference TRBV5-5 and TRBJ2-1, the CDR3 gives the full variable domain: DAGVTQSPTHLIKTRGQQVTLRCSPISGHKSVSWYQQVLGQGPQFIFQYYEKEERGRGNFPDRFSARQFPNYSSELNVNALLLGDSALYLCASSLKRDEQFFGPGTRLTVL.

This clonotype was counted many times. A read error may produce the germline difference seen at one junction end. The V call is TRBV7-2, the J call TRBJ2-5, with 8 bases that match TRBD2. The CDR3 is 16 residues long. Germline values: CDR1 SGHTA, CDR2 FQGNSA. The CDR3 region has the DNA TGTGCCAGCAGCGGACTAGCTGGTTCCAAGGTTCGGTCTGTGGACTTC. Protein sequence: CASSGLAGSKVRSVDF. The full variable domain, rest sourced from reference TRBV7-2 and TRBJ2-5, is GAGVSQSPSNKVTEKGKDVELRCDPISGHTALYWYRQSLGQGLEFLIYFQGNSAPDKSGLPSDRFSAERTGGSVSTLTIQRTQQEDSAVYLCASSGLAGSKVRSVDFGPGTRLLVL.

The gene calls are TRBV9 and TRBJ1-4, with D possibly matching TRBD1 (5 bases). The CDR3 is 15 amino acids. Between the trimmed V and J ends, which lost 4 bases and 6 bases, there was a span of 16 bases. Per the germline V gene, CDR1 is SGDLS and CDR2 is YYNGEE. The CDR3 loop is CASSPGTRDHEKLFF. The DNA of the CDR3 is TGTGCCAGCAGCCCGGGGACCCGAGACCATGAAAAACTGTTTTTT.

This chain uses TRBV29-1 with TRBJ2-7, with D possibly matching TRBD1 (5 bases). Between the trimmed V and J ends, which lost 4 bases and 4 bases, there was a span of 11 bases. The CDR3 has 12 residues. Germline CDR1 and CDR2: SQVTM and ANQGSEA. Here the CDR3 DNA reads TGCAGCGTTGGACAGACACGGTACGAGCAGTACTTC. Translated, it gives CSVGQTRYEQYF.

The V gene is TRBV7-6, the J gene TRBJ1-2, with TRBD1 as a possible D gene (5 bases). Germline assignment: CDR1 SGHVS and CDR2 FNYEAQ. The ends were cut back, 5 bases at V and 6 bases at J, with 16 bases in the middle. CDR3 length: 14 amino acids. The CDR3 DNA is TGTGCCAGCAGCCCAAGCTACCGGGGCCATGGCTACACCTTC. Translated: CASSPSYRGHGYTF. Based on the CDR3 plus reference TRBV7-6 and TRBJ1-2, the full variable domain is GAGVSQSPRYKVTKRGQDVALRCDPISGHVSLYWYRQALGQGPEFLTYFNYEAQQDKSGLPNDRFSAERPEGSISTLTIQRTEQRDSAMYRCASSPSYRGHGYTFGSGTRLTVV.

The genes are TRBV6-1 and TRBJ2-7; TRBD1 or TRBD2 may be the D gene (5 bases each). V lost 6 bases and J lost 3, with 12 bases in between. This CDR3 contains 13 residues. The germline V gene has CDR1 MNHNS and CDR2 SASEGT. In nucleotides, the CDR3 is TGTGCCAGCAGAGGGGATGGGGGCTACGAGCAGTACTTC. Protein sequence: CASRGDGGYEQYF.

This clonotype was seen a few times. The CDR3 DNA follows: TGCAGCGCCGAAGGCGGGAGGGCCGTTTTTACGCAGTATTTT. Its translation is CSAEGGRAVFTQYF. The chain recombines TRBV29-1 with TRBJ2-3; 9 bases map to TRBD2. The V gene end was trimmed by 7 bases and the J gene end by 8 bases; junction bases not matched to a gene: 13. CDR3 length: 14 residues. Per germline, CDR1 SQVTM and CDR2 ANQGSEA.

The chain's CDR3 is CASSLGPQEVQETQYF. The CDR3 region has the DNA TGCGCCAGCAGCTTGGGCCCTCAGGAGGTCCAAGAGACCCAGTACTTC. The chain carries TRBV5-1 and TRBJ2-5; the D gene is possibly TRBD2 (5 bases). V gave up 0 bases and J gave up 1 base, with 13 bases separating them. This CDR3 is 16 amino acids long. Germline CDR1 SGHRS, CDR2 YFSETQ.

The chain joins TRBV5-4 to TRBJ2-1, with D perhaps assigned TRBD1 or TRBD2 (5 bases each). V gave up 0 bases and J gave up 0 bases, with 19 bases separating them. CDR1 SGHNT and CDR2 YYREEE come from the germline V gene (reference sequence). This CDR3 region has 19 residues. CDR3 region: CASSLGRAAYTSSYNEQFF. DNA of the CDR3: TGTGCCAGCAGCTTGGGCAGGGCCGCCTACACTAGCTCCTACAATGAGCAGTTCTTC. Full variable domain (missing parts from reference TRBV5-4 and TRBJ2-1): ETGVTQSPTHLIKTRGQQVTLRCSSQSGHNTVSWYQQALGQGPQFIFQYYREEENGRGNFPPRFSGLQFPNYSSELNVNALELDDSALYLCASSLGRAAYTSSYNEQFFGPGTRLTVL.